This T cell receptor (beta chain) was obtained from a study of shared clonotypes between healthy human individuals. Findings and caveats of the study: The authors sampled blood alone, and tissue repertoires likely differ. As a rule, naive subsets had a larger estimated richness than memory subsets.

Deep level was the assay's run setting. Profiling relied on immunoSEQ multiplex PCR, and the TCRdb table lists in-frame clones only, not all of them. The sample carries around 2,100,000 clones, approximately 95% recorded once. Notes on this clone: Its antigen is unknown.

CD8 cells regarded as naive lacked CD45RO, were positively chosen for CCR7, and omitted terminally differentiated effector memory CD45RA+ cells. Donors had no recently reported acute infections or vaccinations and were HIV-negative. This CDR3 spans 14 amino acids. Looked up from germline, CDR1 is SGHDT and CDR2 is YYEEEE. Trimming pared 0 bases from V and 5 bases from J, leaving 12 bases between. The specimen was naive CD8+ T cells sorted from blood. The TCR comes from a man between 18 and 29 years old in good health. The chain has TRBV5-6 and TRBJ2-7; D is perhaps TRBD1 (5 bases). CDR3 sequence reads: CASSLEGAKDEQYF. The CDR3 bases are TGTGCCAGCAGCTTGGAAGGGGCGAAGGACGAGCAGTACTTC.